Listed below are T cell receptor beta chains from one sample, sequenced in a study of T-cell reconstitution after alpha-beta-depleted transplantation in children. In TCRdb, the PCR reads were re-called with MiXCR into one record per CDR3 protein. The repertoire holds under 400,000 distinct CDR3 sequences, with over 20% as singletons. The material was PBMCs, mostly from graft donor cells, obtained 180 days after TCRalphabeta/CD19-depleted stem cell transplant. Receptors originate from a male patient younger than 18 who had a stem cell transplant for acute lymphoblastic leukemia, so the T cells may come from the graft donor. CDR3s leave out the opening cysteine and the closing phenylalanine or tryptophan. Fields, in order: J gene, CDR3 length, V gene, CDR3 protein.

>TRBJ1-1|12|TRBV5-1
ASSLGGGATEAF
>TRBJ2-7|18|TRBV28
ASSLKMLGLAGAITYEQY
>TRBJ2-7|10|TRBV7-9
ASRAYSYEQY
>TRBJ1-5|14|TRBV6-5
ASSYSGFVGNQPQH
>TRBJ2-1|10|TRBV21-1
ASSKHPNEQF
>TRBJ2-1|10|TRBV9
ASRGAGNEQF
>TRBJ2-5|17|TRBV11-2
ASSLRSGRFSGIQETQY
>TRBJ2-1|12|TRBV20-1
SAPGRSSYNEQF
>TRBJ2-3|13|TRBV5-1
ASSSDSLSTDTQY
>TRBJ2-1|11|TRBV6-6
ATTSFSYNEQF
>TRBJ1-4|17|TRBV5-1
ASSLAPQGTMITNEKLF
>TRBJ2-1|12|TRBV21-1
ASSSQTRRGEQF
>TRBJ2-7|15|TRBV18
ASSPGGIRTSFDEQY
>TRBJ1-4|15|TRBV3-1
ASSQGTTLPTNEKLF
>TRBJ1-4|11|TRBV4-1
ASSPDRKRKLF
>TRBJ1-1|13|TRBV19
ASNREGGVNTEAF
>TRBJ1-4|16|TRBV5-5
ASSYSRTPGATNEKLF
>TRBJ2-2|12|TRBV5-8
ASSLLRVTGELF
>TRBJ2-1|10|TRBV7-9
PSSQEGDEQF
>TRBJ1-3|15|TRBV6-1
ASSHPGQGSRGNTIY
>TRBJ1-2|10|TRBV10-3
AISEFGVGYT
>TRBJ2-3|16|TRBV20-1
SARGRYGLAGEIDTQY
>TRBJ2-3|13|TRBV18
ASSPGRVSTDTQY
>TRBJ2-7|13|TRBV3-1
ASSQDAGQNYEQY
>TRBJ1-1|11|TRBV20-1
SARDGGGTEAF
>TRBJ2-1|11|TRBV27
ASSLGTLNEQF
>TRBJ2-1|13|TRBV12-3/TRBV12-4
ASSRGTSGRNEQF
>TRBJ2-3|12|TRBV20-1
REQGLAGTDTQY
>TRBJ2-7|11|TRBV6-1
ASSVLGRDEQY
>TRBJ2-7|12|TRBV5-6
ASSLWLAGAEQY
>TRBJ1-5|12|TRBV20-1
SARRLGTNQPQH
>TRBJ2-1|15|TRBV12-3/TRBV12-4
ASSLASGRGSYNEQF
>TRBJ1-5|9|TRBV20-1
SAGGMGPQH
>TRBJ2-1|13|TRBV12-3/TRBV12-4
ASSFSGLADNEQF
>TRBJ2-7|16|TRBV2
ASSFKLGALWPDYEQY
>TRBJ1-1|11|TRBV9
ASSVIGDTEAF
>TRBJ2-2|13|TRBV7-3
ASSRLAGRAGELF
>TRBJ2-4|12|TRBV7-2
ASSLWVAKNIQY
>TRBJ2-7|13|TRBV9
ASSVGPLITYEQY
>TRBJ2-3|13|TRBV9
ASSVGGTIPDTQY
>TRBJ2-5|13|TRBV5-1
ASSLGGLAGGTQY
>TRBJ2-1|15|TRBV24-1
ATSDLLLAVSGDEQF
>TRBJ2-3|13|TRBV29-1
SVLGQPGFTDTQY
>TRBJ2-1|13|TRBV7-4
ASSLGHLSANEQF
>TRBJ2-1|11|TRBV5-4
ARLGDYFYQQF
>TRBJ2-1|13|TRBV28
ASSSRQGAYNEQF
>TRBJ2-7|12|TRBV5-1
ASNFGHLGYEQY
>TRBJ2-7|12|TRBV30
AWSSLAGGKEQY
>TRBJ1-1|15|TRBV5-1
APHPTQGAEVRTEAF
>TRBJ2-1|10|TRBV7-2
ASSRGYNEQF
>TRBJ2-1|8|TRBV4-1
ASRLNEQF